The sequence of this TCR beta chain was determined in a study of T cells in Graves' hyperthyroidism and ophthalmopathy. Study at large: Blood from the periphery was taken at initial diagnosis, before any treatment. Study-wide findings and caveats: By a 13 V-J model, ophthalmopathy was set apart from stable hyperthyroidism. In blood, most of the thyroid clonotypes expanded above 0.001 were also present.

The TCR beta CDR3 regions underwent amplification using RNA transcripts as the source. Primed by the HTBI set, a first-round RT-PCR was run on the TCR CDR3. TCRdb called the multiplex PCR reads again in MiXCR, with one record for every CDR3 protein. The sample carries a few hundred thousand distinct CDR3 sequences, approximately 22% recorded once. Diagnostic assessment was based on clinical symptoms, serum thyroxine and TRAb, thyroid ultrasound and orbital computed tomography. This clonotype was recorded at least ten times. The antigen remains unidentified. The TCR originated in a woman between 70 and 85 years old with Graves' ophthalmopathy. The sample comprised blood.

DNA for the CDR3: TGTGCCAGCAGCCCTCGGACAGGGACCTACGAGCAGTACTTC. Amino acids: CASSPRTGTYEQYF. The chain uses TRBV7-9 and TRBJ2-7, with 8 bases matching TRBD1. The CDR3 covers 14 residues. J lost 2 bases, V lost 5 bases, and 5 bases had no gene match. From germline, CDR1 is SEHNR and CDR2 FQNEAQ (reference sequence).